This record covers a single T cell receptor beta chain. The run depth of the assay was deep. Only in-frame clones appear in the TCRdb table, and some are missing; sequencing was by immunoSEQ multiplex PCR. Of hundreds of thousands of clones in the sample, less than 96% were seen once. This sample is part of a study of shared clonotypes between healthy human individuals. What was sequenced was naive CD4+ T cells sorted from blood. Indicated subset: CD45RA+ positively selected. The origin of this receptor is a woman in her 30s in good health.

CDR3 loop: CASSGGDTQYF. The CDR3 DNA follows: TGCGCCAGCTCTGGAGGGGATACGCAGTATTTT. The genes are TRBV5-1 and TRBJ2-3, with D possibly being TRBD2 (6 bases). CDR1 and CDR2 from the germline V gene are SGHRS and YFSETQ. Trimming took 7 bases from V and 6 from J, leaving 9 bases between them. The CDR3 contains 11 residues.